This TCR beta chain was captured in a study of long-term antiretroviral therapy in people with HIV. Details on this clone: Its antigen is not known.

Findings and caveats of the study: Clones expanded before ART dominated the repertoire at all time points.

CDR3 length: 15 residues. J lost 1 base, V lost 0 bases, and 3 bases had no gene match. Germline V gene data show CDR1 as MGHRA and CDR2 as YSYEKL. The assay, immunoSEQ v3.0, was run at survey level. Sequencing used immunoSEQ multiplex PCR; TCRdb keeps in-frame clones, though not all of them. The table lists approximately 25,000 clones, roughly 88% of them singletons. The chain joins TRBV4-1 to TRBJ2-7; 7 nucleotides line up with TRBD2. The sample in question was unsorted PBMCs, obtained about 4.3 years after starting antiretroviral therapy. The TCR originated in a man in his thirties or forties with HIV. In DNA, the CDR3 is TGCGCCAGCAGCCAAGAGGTGGGAGGGTCCTACGAGCAGTACTTC. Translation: CASSQEVGGSYEQYF.